Below, 18 T cell receptor beta chains from the same sample are listed, as sequenced in a study of blood T cell repertoires in COVID-19. Some clones are missing from TCRdb's copy, which holds only in-frame ones; the method was immunoSEQ multiplex PCR. The sample shows roughly 260,000 clones, around nine tenths of them seen only once. The sample was peripheral blood. The origin of the receptors is a man in his forties who had recovered from COVID-19.

The V gene is TRBV10-3, the J gene TRBJ2-1; 9 bases agree with TRBD2. This CDR3 region has 15 residues. Trimming cost V 1 base and J 7 bases; bases outside gene matches: 5. CDR1 is ENHRY and CDR2 is SYGVKD in the germline V gene. CDR3: CAISEFGGGVNEQFF. For the CDR3, the DNA is TGTGCCATCAGTGAGTTCGGCGGGGGGGTGAATGAGCAGTTCTTC.

Only one count was recorded for this clone. The gene calls are TRBV5-4 and TRBJ2-3; D may be TRBD2 (5 bases). The CDR3 is 15 amino acids. Between the trimmed V and J ends, which lost 4 bases and 0 bases, there was a span of 12 bases. Germline CDR1 SGHNT, CDR2 YYREEE (reference sequence). DNA of the CDR3: TGTGCCAGCAGCCCGGACTCTTCTAGCACAGATACGCAGTATTTT. It codes for CASSPDSSSTDTQYF.

The chain links TRBV9 to TRBJ2-1; TRBD2 matches at 9 bases. Trimming took 3 bases from V and 10 from J; bases not matched to a gene: 14. The germline CDR1 and CDR2 sequences are SGDLS and YYNGEE. The CDR3 sequence is 16 residues long. This CDR3 is CASSAPLAGPDWEQFF. CDR3 coding DNA: TGTGCCAGCAGCGCACCCCTAGCGGGACCGGACTGGGAGCAGTTCTTC.

Only one count was recorded for this clone. CDR3 bases: TGTGCCAGCAGACACCTAGGCAGGGGGCTAGAAGGGAGCTCCTATAATTCACCCCTCCACTTT. This gives the protein CASRHLGRGLEGSSYNSPLHF. J is TRBJ1-6 and V is TRBV7-8; the match to TRBD1 covers 8 bases. Per germline, CDR1 SGHVS and CDR2 FQNEAQ. This CDR3 contains 21 residues. The V and J ends lost 6 bases and 0 bases, in that order; junction bases with no gene match: 19.

This chain joins TRBV5-1 and TRBJ1-2; TRBD1 agrees at 7 bases. The junction had 10 bases not matched to a gene; V was cut back by 3 bases and J by 8 bases. The CDR3 is made up of 14 amino acids. Germline lookup yields CDR1 SGHRS and CDR2 YFSETQ. DNA for the CDR3: TGCGCCAGCAGCTCTCGTGACAGGGCACGAGGCTACACCTTC. It translates to CASSSRDRARGYTF.

This chain links TRBV5-5 with TRBJ2-7; perhaps TRBD1 as D (7 bases). Germline V gene data show CDR1 as SGHKS and CDR2 as YYEKEE (reference sequence). V was clipped by 2 bases and J by 5 bases, with 17 bases between them. The CDR3 spans 15 residues. The CDR3 nucleotides read TGTGCCAGCAGCTTCCAGGGGGGTCCTTGGGACGAGCAGTACTTC. It translates to CASSFQGGPWDEQYF.

The J gene is TRBJ2-7, the V gene TRBV9; D is unclear. There are 14 residues in the CDR3. With 0 bases removed from V and 0 bases from J, the gap between germline ends came to 7 bases. The V gene's germline CDR1 is SGDLS and CDR2 YYNGEE. The CDR3 DNA reads as TGTGCCAGCAGCGTAGGACTGGTCTCCTACGAGCAGTACTTC. Translated, it gives CASSVGLVSYEQYF.

Of note for this clone: The identical CDR3 is also encoded by other nucleotide sequences in the sample. The chain recombines TRBV9 with TRBJ2-3; 8 bases are a match to TRBD2. Germline V CDR1 and CDR2: SGDLS, YYNGEE. The V and J ends lost 1 base and 0 bases, in that order; junction bases with no gene match: 4. The CDR3 consists of 16 residues. The CDR3 DNA sequence: TGTGCCAGCAGCGTATCAAGCGGGGGTAGCACAGATACGCAGTATTTT. This encodes CASSVSSGGSTDTQYF. Variable domain in full (rest from reference TRBV9 and TRBJ2-3): DSGVTQTPKHLITATGQRVTLRCSPRSGDLSVYWYQQSLDQGLQFLIQYYNGEERAKGNILERFSAQQFPDLHSELNLSSLELGDSALYFCASSVSSGGSTDTQYFGPGTRLTVL.

The V and J genes are TRBV5-1 and TRBJ1-1; 10 bases align to TRBD1. CDR1 SGHRS and CDR2 YFSETQ come from the germline V gene. V lost 4 bases, J lost 0 bases, and 9 bases stayed unmatched. The CDR3 is made up of 17 amino acids. CDR3 loop: CASSRTGTGVMNTEAFF. The CDR3 coding sequence is TGCGCCAGCAGCCGAACAGGGACAGGGGTAATGAACACTGAAGCTTTCTTT. The variable domain in full, with the rest retrieved from reference TRBV5-1 and TRBJ1-1, is KAGVTQTPRYLIKTRGQQVTLSCSPISGHRSVSWYQQTPGQGLQFLFEYFSETQRNKGNFPGRFSGRQFSNSRSEMNVSTLELGDSALYLCASSRTGTGVMNTEAFFGQGTRLTVV.

V usage is TRBV5-6 and J usage is TRBJ2-5; TRBD1 matches 12 bases. Germline trimming cut 0 bases from V and 5 bases from J; bases unmatched to any gene: 5. CDR1 and CDR2 (germline): SGHDT, YYEEEE. The CDR3 contains 16 residues. This chain's CDR3 is CASSLVGTGGAETQYF. Written as DNA, the CDR3 is TGTGCCAGCAGCTTGGTTGGGACAGGGGGCGCGGAGACCCAGTACTTC.

The V and J genes are TRBV6-2 or TRBV6-3 and TRBJ2-3; 14 positions match TRBD2. The J segment lost 3 bases and the V segment lost 0 bases, leaving 2 bases of the junction unmatched. Per germline, CDR1 MNHEY and CDR2 SVGEGT. The length of the CDR3 is 17 residues. This chain's CDR3 is CASSYSGLAGATDTQYF. The CDR3 coding sequence is TGTGCCAGCAGTTACTCGGGACTAGCGGGGGCAACAGATACGCAGTATTTT.

This chain uses TRBV18 with TRBJ2-3, with a tentative D call TRBD2 (6 bases). V shed 2 bases and J shed 2 bases, with 20 bases lying between them. The germline V gene has CDR1 KGHSH and CDR2 LQKENI. The CDR3 loop spans 18 amino acids. As DNA, the CDR3 is TGTGCCAGCTCACCATTAAACCGGGGAGGCGCTAACACAGATACGCAGTATTTT. Its protein is CASSPLNRGGANTDTQYF.

V usage is TRBV2 and J usage is TRBJ1-6; D not certain. This CDR3 comprises 13 residues. The V and J ends lost 6 bases and 8 bases respectively, with 11 bases between them. CDR1 and CDR2 from the germline V gene are SNHLY and FYNNEI. Here the CDR3 DNA reads TGTGCCAGCAGGTCTAGGTGGGATTCACCCCTCCACTTT. This encodes CASRSRWDSPLHF.

As DNA, the CDR3 is TGTGCCAGCATTCGGGGGGCCACAGATACGCAGTATTTT. The encoded protein is CASIRGATDTQYF. This chain uses TRBV12-3 or TRBV12-4 with TRBJ2-3; D might be TRBD2 (7 bases). The length of the CDR3 is 13 residues. V shed 7 bases and J shed 2 bases, with 10 bases lying between them.

This clone occurred a few times. The chain combines TRBV7-8 with TRBJ1-2; no reliable D call. The CDR3 has 13 amino acids. Germline CDR1 and CDR2: SGHVS and FQNEAQ. Trimming removed 5 bases at V and 4 bases at J, with 11 bases between. The CDR3 sequence: CASSPPGLYGYTF. Here the CDR3 DNA reads TGTGCCAGCAGCCCGCCCGGACTCTATGGCTACACCTTC.

This chain uses TRBV6-2 or TRBV6-3 with TRBJ1-5; the D is unclear. Germline CDR1 and CDR2: MNHEY and SVGEGT. V shed 5 bases and J shed 10 bases, with 12 bases lying between them. There are 12 residues in the CDR3. DNA of the CDR3: TGTGCCAGCAGTCCCGGTCCTTTCCCCCAGCATTTT. Protein: CASSPGPFPQHF.

The CDR3 DNA reads TGTGCCTGGAGCCCCGGGACATCTGGAAACACCATATATTTT. Encoded protein: CAWSPGTSGNTIYF. The V and J genes are TRBV30 and TRBJ1-3; perhaps TRBD1 as D (6 bases). V dropped 3 bases and J dropped 1 base, with 10 bases sitting between them. Germline V gives CDR1 GTSNPN, CDR2 SVGIG (reference sequence). The CDR3 totals 14 residues.

The gene calls are TRBV11-3 and TRBJ2-1, with TRBD2 matching over 10 bases. The CDR3 has 14 residues. Germline values: CDR1 SGHNT, CDR2 YENEEA. V gave up 5 bases and J gave up 7 bases; unmatched junction bases: 5. The CDR3: CASSPSGGGNEQFF. In DNA, the CDR3 is TGTGCCAGCAGCCCTAGCGGGGGTGGTAATGAGCAGTTCTTC.